This entry concerns a single T cell receptor (beta chain). Authors' processing steps: Estimation of nucleated cell counts relied on the amplification of reference gene primers. The method was immunoSEQ multiplex PCR; TCRdb's version includes in-frame clones alone and lacks a portion of them. D and trimming were read from the DNA, whereas the V and J calls and clone size are those reported in that table. This sample has 75,000 to 80,000 clones, with 86% found just once. The CDR3 is made up of 17 amino acids. The V gene end was trimmed by 0 bases and the J gene end by 0 bases; junction bases not matched to a gene: 7. Germline assignment: CDR1 SGHRS and CDR2 YFSETQ. The data originate from a study of blood T cell repertoires in COVID-19. Study overall: Samples came from the United States, Italy and Spain, spanning acute and convalescent COVID-19. T cells, B-cell-depleted T cells, or PBMCs supplied cDNA or gDNA.

The sequence came from a human donor in a cohort sampled during active COVID-19. The chain joins TRBV5-1 to TRBJ2-7; 9 bases are a match to TRBD1. The specimen sequenced was peripheral blood. The CDR3, as DNA: TGCGCCAGCAGCTTGGCCAAAGGGACAGGGAGCTCCTACGAGCAGTACTTC. It yields the protein CASSLAKGTGSSYEQYF.